Listed below are T cell receptor beta chains from one sample, sequenced in a study of CD8+CD57+ T cells in acquired aplastic anemia. TCRdb reanalysed the reads using MiXCR and keeps one entry per CDR3 protein. The sample contains 150,000 to 200,000 distinct CDR3 sequences, about 64% of which appear only once. Material for sequencing was sorted CD4+, CD8+, or CD8+CD57+ T cells (not recorded which) from PBMCs. The source of these receptors is a human donor with severe aplastic anemia or a healthy control (not recorded which). CDR3s include the opening cysteine and the closing phenylalanine or tryptophan. Each record gives: clone size, J gene, V gene, CDR3 length, CDR3 protein. Some rows mark clone size as missing; the rest say once, few, many or name a class of expanded clone.

abundance: few
j_gene: TRBJ2-7
v_gene: TRBV13
len: 15
CDR3aa: CASSLSRGSSYEQYF

abundance: -
j_gene: TRBJ2-4
v_gene: TRBV7-2
len: 16
CDR3aa: CASSLYLAGASDIQYF

abundance: -
j_gene: TRBJ2-1
v_gene: TRBV7-3
len: 12
CDR3aa: CASSSDRGPQFF

abundance: many
j_gene: TRBJ1-6
v_gene: TRBV12-3/TRBV12-4
len: 13
CDR3aa: CASSWGAGSPLHF

abundance: -
j_gene: TRBJ2-7
v_gene: TRBV5-4
len: 15
CDR3aa: CASSPPSGGAYEQYF

abundance: many
j_gene: TRBJ1-6
v_gene: TRBV5-8
len: 15
CDR3aa: CASSLDVRVNSPLHF

abundance: few
j_gene: TRBJ1-2
v_gene: TRBV6-5
len: 15
CDR3aa: CASIGLSGLSYGYTF

abundance: once
j_gene: TRBJ1-1
v_gene: TRBV20-1
len: 10
CDR3aa: CSASRSEAFF

abundance: -
j_gene: TRBJ1-6
v_gene: TRBV5-1
len: 15
CDR3aa: CASSFGTGDNSPLHF

abundance: many
j_gene: TRBJ2-3
v_gene: TRBV6-4
len: 15
CDR3aa: CASSDSGQGADTQYF

abundance: -
j_gene: TRBJ2-3
v_gene: TRBV7-3
len: 15
CDR3aa: CASSLGDLSGDTQYF

abundance: -
j_gene: TRBJ1-6
v_gene: TRBV7-2
len: 16
CDR3aa: CASSLEPGLLASALHF

abundance: -
j_gene: TRBJ2-7
v_gene: TRBV2
len: 14
CDR3aa: CASRSGQGNYEQYF

abundance: -
j_gene: TRBJ2-1
v_gene: TRBV6-6
len: 17
CDR3aa: CASSSVAASSSYNEQFF

abundance: many
j_gene: TRBJ1-4
v_gene: TRBV2
len: 11
CDR3aa: CASSAGEKLFF